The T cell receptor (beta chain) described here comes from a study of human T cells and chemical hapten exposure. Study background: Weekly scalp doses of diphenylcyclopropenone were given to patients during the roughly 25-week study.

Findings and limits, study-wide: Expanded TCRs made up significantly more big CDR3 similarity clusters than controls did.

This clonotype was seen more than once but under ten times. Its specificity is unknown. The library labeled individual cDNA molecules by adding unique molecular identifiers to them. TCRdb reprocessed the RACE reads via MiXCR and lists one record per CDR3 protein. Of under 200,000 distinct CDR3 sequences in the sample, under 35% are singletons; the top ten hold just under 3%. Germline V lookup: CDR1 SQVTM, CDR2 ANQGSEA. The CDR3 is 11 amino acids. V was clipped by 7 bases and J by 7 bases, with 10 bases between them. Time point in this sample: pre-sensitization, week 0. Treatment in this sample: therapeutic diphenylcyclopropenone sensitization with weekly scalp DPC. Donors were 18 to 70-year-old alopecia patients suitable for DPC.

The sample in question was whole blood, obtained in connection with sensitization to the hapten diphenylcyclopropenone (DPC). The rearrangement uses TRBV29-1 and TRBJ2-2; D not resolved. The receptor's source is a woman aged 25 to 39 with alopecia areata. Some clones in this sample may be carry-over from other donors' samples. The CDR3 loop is CSGSGVGELFF. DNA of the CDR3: TGCAGCGGATCGGGTGTCGGGGAGCTGTTTTTT.